These 22 T cell receptor beta chains were sequenced from one sample in a study of vaccination and CD4 T cells after COVID-19 (dated by TCRdb to between 2020 and 2023). Library preparation used PCR. TCRdb records Illumina iSeq 100 as the sequencer. At the Johns Hopkins FTIC core, DNA from the cultured CD4+ T cells underwent TCR sequencing with the Oncomine TCR Beta short-read assay. The raw public data were reprocessed by TCRdb itself: fastp quality trimming at Q25, MiXCR clonotype calling, in-frame beta chains only. CDR3 protein duplicates are merged, each entry listing the most common genes and DNA. This sample comprises more than 12,000 distinct CDR3 sequences, under 85% of them detected only once. Of the sample, roughly 16% falls within the top ten clones. No antigen is known for these receptors. The treatment or condition label here, explained by the study, means: approximately nine-day PBMC culture with coronavirus spike peptide pools or control peptides (ViraFEST assay).

The sample was CD4+ T cells from blood, cultured in vitro. All receptors derive from a human donor who had recovered from COVID-19.

The chain recombines TRBV7-3 with TRBJ2-7; 8 nucleotides line up with TRBD1. This CDR3 region has 16 residues. Germline V CDR1 and CDR2: SGHTA, FQGTGA. The V segment lost 5 bases and the J segment 0 bases; nucleotides outside the gene matches: 9. The CDR3 is CASSSRGTGFSYEQYF. The CDR3, as DNA: TGTGCCAGCAGCAGCCGCGGGACAGGTTTCTCCTACGAGCAGTACTTC.

The chain's CDR3 is CASSLARPKSNRDRGNTEAFF. Here the CDR3 DNA reads TGTGCCAGCAGCTTAGCGCGACCGAAGTCAAACCGGGACAGGGGGAACACTGAAGCTTTCTTT. The V gene is TRBV7-9, the J gene TRBJ1-1, with 10 bases identical to TRBD1. The CDR3 is 21 amino acids. In germline, CDR1 is SEHNR, CDR2 FQNEAQ (reference sequence). The trim removed 0 bases at V and 1 base at J, leaving 17 bases unmatched.

The gene calls are TRBV24-1 and TRBJ2-2; D could derive from TRBD1 or TRBD2 (6 bases each). The CDR3 is 17 residues long. Germline-derived CDR1 and CDR2 are KGHDR and SFDVKD. V gave up 2 bases and J gave up 0 bases, with 12 bases separating them. The CDR3 DNA is TGTGCCACCAGTGATTATTATAGGGGGGCGAACACCGGGGAGCTGTTTTTT. Its protein product is CATSDYYRGANTGELFF.

The J gene is TRBJ2-3, the V gene TRBV20-1; TRBD2 is a possible D gene (7 bases). With 2 bases removed from V and 2 bases from J, the gap between germline ends came to 14 bases. This CDR3 is built from 15 residues. Germline CDR1 and CDR2: DFQATT and SNEGSKA (reference sequence). The CDR3 DNA reads TGCAGTGCTAGAATTCAGGGGAGGGTCACAGATACGCAGTATTTT. It translates to CSARIQGRVTDTQYF.

CDR3 bases: TGCGCCAGCGTACGGGATGGCGGGGAGCTGTTTTTT. Translated, it gives CASVRDGGELFF. V is TRBV10-2 and J is TRBJ2-2; the D gene is possibly TRBD2 (5 bases). The ends were cut back, 8 bases at V and 7 bases at J, with 11 bases in the middle. There are 12 residues in the CDR3. Germline V gene lookup returns CDR1 WSHSY and CDR2 SAAADI.

This chain uses TRBV20-1 with TRBJ1-1; maybe TRBD1 (6 bases). The V end lost 3 bases, the J end lost 1 base, and 9 bases lay between the germline ends. The CDR3 covers 13 residues. From germline, CDR1 is DFQATT and CDR2 SNEGSKA (reference sequence). The CDR3 loop reads CSASGTWNTEAFF. CDR3 nucleotides: TGCAGTGCTAGCGGGACATGGAACACTGAAGCTTTCTTT.

Here the CDR3 reads CASSLSYTEAFF. As DNA, the CDR3 is TGTGCCAGCAGTTTGTCTTACACTGAAGCTTTCTTT. V and J are TRBV28 and TRBJ1-1; D gene unclear. The CDR3 extends over 12 amino acids. Germline CDR1 and CDR2: MDHEN and SYDVKM. Trimming cost V 3 bases and J 3 bases, with 5 bases left between them.

The chain couples TRBV6-2 or TRBV6-3 to TRBJ2-7, with 10 bases fitting TRBD2. The J segment lost 7 bases and the V segment lost 6 bases, leaving 6 bases of the junction unmatched. Germline CDR1 and CDR2: MNHEY and SVGEGT. The CDR3 consists of 13 residues. The CDR3 region is CASRGTSAGEQYF. CDR3 sequence (DNA): TGTGCCAGCAGGGGGACTAGCGCAGGGGAGCAGTACTTC.

The V and J genes are TRBV28 and TRBJ2-2; D is perhaps TRBD1 or TRBD2 (7 bases each). This CDR3 comprises 15 residues. Trimming cost V 9 bases and J 4 bases, with 18 bases left between them. Germline V CDR1 and CDR2: MDHEN, SYDVKM. The CDR3 is CASRPGGAVTGELFF. DNA for the CDR3: TGTGCCAGTCGCCCAGGGGGGGCGGTCACCGGGGAGCTGTTTTTT.

The rearrangement joins TRBV10-1 to TRBJ1-5, with a possible D match to TRBD1 (5 bases). This CDR3 is built from 13 residues. Trimming shortened V by 2 bases and J by 6 bases, and 8 bases separated the two germline ends. Germline CDR1 and CDR2: WNHNN and SYGVQD (reference sequence). CDR3 region: CASSEGATQPQHF. The DNA for the CDR3 is TGCGCCAGCAGTGAGGGGGCTACTCAGCCCCAGCATTTT.

The chain employs TRBV6-2 or TRBV6-3 and TRBJ1-2; D gene ambiguous. Germline CDR1 and CDR2: MNHEY and SVGEGT. Trimming removed 2 bases from V and 0 bases from J, with 4 bases in between. The CDR3 covers 13 residues. CDR3 region: CASSYLSNYGYTF. In nucleotides, the CDR3 is TGTGCCAGCAGTTACCTGTCTAACTATGGCTACACCTTC.

The V call is TRBV20-1, the J call TRBJ1-2; 9 bases agree with TRBD1. The J segment lost 7 bases and the V segment lost 3 bases, leaving 6 bases of the junction unmatched. Germline CDR1 is DFQATT and CDR2 is SNEGSKA (reference sequence). The CDR3 contains 13 residues. CDR3 nucleotides: TGCAGTGCTAGTGTACAGGGGGCTATTGGCTACACCTTC. This encodes CSASVQGAIGYTF.

This clonotype has a handful of counts. J is TRBJ1-5 and V is TRBV20-1; D might be TRBD1 (5 bases). V shed 6 bases and J shed 4 bases, with 16 bases lying between them. The CDR3 spans 14 residues. Germline V gene sequence: CDR1 DFQATT, CDR2 SNEGSKA (reference sequence). CDR3 DNA: TGCAGTGCGTGGAGACAGTATGGAAATCAGCCCCAGCATTTT. Its translation: CSAWRQYGNQPQHF.

This clonotype was recorded only once. The chain carries TRBV15 and TRBJ1-3; D is ambiguous. The CDR3 covers 15 residues. Germline V CDR1 and CDR2: LNHNV, YYDKDF (reference sequence). Trimming stripped 0 bases from V and 1 base from J, with 7 bases between. The CDR3 here is CATSRDVGSGNTIYF. Written as DNA, the CDR3 is TGTGCCACCAGCAGAGATGTTGGGTCTGGAAACACCATATATTTT.

This clonotype was picked up a small number of times. The J gene is TRBJ1-6, the V gene TRBV7-2; tentatively, D is TRBD1 (6 bases). Germline V gene lookup returns CDR1 SGHTA and CDR2 FQGNSA. Between the trimmed V and J ends, which lost 3 bases and 7 bases, there was a span of 16 bases. The CDR3 totals 16 residues. CDR3 sequence reads: CASSFRLQGGNSPLHF. CDR3 DNA: TGTGCCAGCAGCTTCCGACTACAGGGCGGCAATTCACCCCTCCACTTT. The variable domain in full, completed from reference TRBV7-2 and TRBJ1-6, reads GAGVSQSPSNKVTEKGKDVELRCDPISGHTALYWYRQSLGQGLEFLIYFQGNSAPDKSGLPSDRFSAERTGGSVSTLTIQRTQQEDSAVYLCASSFRLQGGNSPLHFGNGTRLTVT.

The V call is TRBV18, the J call TRBJ2-7; 8 bases are shared with TRBD1. The V gene end was trimmed by 6 bases and the J gene end by 2 bases; junction bases not matched to a gene: 6. Germline V gene data show CDR1 as KGHSH and CDR2 as LQKENI. The CDR3 contains 14 residues. CDR3 region: CASSLWTGPYEQYF. The CDR3 DNA is TGTGCCAGCTCCCTTTGGACAGGGCCCTACGAGCAGTACTTC.

This clonotype has more than one count but fewer than ten. V and J are TRBV27 and TRBJ1-2; 7 bases match TRBD1. Germline CDR1 is MNHEY and CDR2 is SMNVEV (reference sequence). The CDR3 is made up of 13 amino acids. Unmatched junction bases numbered 3, after V lost 6 bases and J lost 2 bases. CDR3 DNA sequence: TGTGCCAGCAGGACAGGGTCCAACTATGGCTACACCTTC. This gives the protein CASRTGSNYGYTF.

The rearrangement uses TRBV6-2 or TRBV6-3 and TRBJ2-5, with D possibly being TRBD1 (6 bases). The CDR3 extends over 15 amino acids. V lost 6 bases and J 0 bases, leaving 14 bases between the germline ends. Germline V gene data show CDR1 as MNHEY and CDR2 as SVGEGT. CDR3 residues: CASSHRRGYQETQYF. CDR3 bases: TGTGCCAGCAGCCACCGTAGGGGGTACCAAGAGACCCAGTACTTC.

This clonotype was found once. The rearrangement links TRBV6-1 to TRBJ2-7; 7 bases fit TRBD2. The germline V gene encodes CDR1 MNHNS and CDR2 SASEGT. The CDR3 is 15 residues long. V was clipped by 6 bases and J by 3 bases; unmatched bases: 11. The chain's CDR3 is CASRRGLGPNYEQYF. The CDR3 region has the DNA TGTGCCAGCAGGAGAGGACTAGGACCCAACTACGAGCAGTACTTC.

The V call is TRBV10-2, the J call TRBJ1-6; D possibly corresponds to TRBD1 (5 bases). With 4 bases removed from V and 7 bases from J, the gap between germline ends came to 8 bases. Germline V CDR1 and CDR2: WSHSY, SAAADI. CDR3 length: 13 amino acids. The CDR3 spells CASSVGPNSPLHF. CDR3 DNA: TGCGCCAGCAGTGTGGGGCCCAATTCACCCCTCCACTTT.

The V gene is TRBV10-1, the J gene TRBJ1-2; D unclear. The length of the CDR3 is 9 residues. Trimming shortened V by 8 bases and J by 7 bases, and 5 bases separated the two germline ends. Germline V gives CDR1 WNHNN, CDR2 SYGVQD (reference sequence). The CDR3 loop reads CASYGGYTF. The DNA for the CDR3 is TGCGCCAGCTACGGTGGCTACACCTTC.

This chain links TRBV19 with TRBJ1-5, with TRBD1 as a possible D gene (5 bases). The germline V gene encodes CDR1 LNHDA and CDR2 SQIVND (reference sequence). V was pared by 5 bases and J by 2 bases, with 16 bases between. The CDR3 sequence is 16 residues long. CDR3 DNA: TGTGCCAGTAGTGGAGGTCAGGGTTCGGGCAATCAGCCCCAGCATTTT. Translated: CASSGGQGSGNQPQHF.